The subject of this entry is one T cell receptor beta chain. These data are taken from a study of blood T cell repertoires in COVID-19. Across the whole study: Samples representing acute and convalescent COVID-19 were sourced from the United States, Italy and Spain. The cDNA or gDNA used as material had been derived from T cells, B-cell-depleted T cells, or PBMCs.

Original handling: Estimates of nucleated cell counts were drawn from the amplification of reference gene primers. This table comes from immunoSEQ multiplex PCR, and its TCRdb copy is limited to in-frame clones, with some not included. The V and J calls and clone size were taken over from that table, and D and trimming were inferred from the DNA. The sample holds 200,000 to 300,000 clones, around 80% seen once. Sequencing was done on a sample of peripheral blood. The sequence derives from a man aged 55 to 70 with acute or convalescent COVID-19.

CDR3: CASSYDITGSRYEQYF. CDR3 DNA sequence: TGTGCCAGCAGTTACGATATCACAGGCAGCCGCTACGAGCAGTACTTC. The chain carries TRBV6-2 or TRBV6-3 and TRBJ2-7, with D maybe TRBD1 (5 bases). CDR3 length equals 16 residues. Per germline, CDR1 MNHEY and CDR2 SVGEGT. Trimming removed 2 bases from V and 3 bases from J, with 17 bases in between.